This T cell receptor (beta chain) was retrieved from a study of blood T cells in healthy people across ages. Trimming cost V 8 bases and J 5 bases, with 25 bases left between them. The CDR3 is made up of 17 amino acids. This clonotype showed up just a few times. Combining a sample-barcoded 5' primer with a J-beta primer mix, a second PCR ran for roughly 6 to 12 cycles. MiXCR, applied by TCRdb to the 5' RACE reads, yields one record per CDR3 protein. The data contain 710,000 or so distinct CDR3 sequences, approximately 21% of them singletons. Sequencing was performed on blood. The TCR comes from a man aged 65-85 years in good health. The V gene is TRBV12-3 or TRBV12-4, the J gene TRBJ1-5; a possible D gene is TRBD1 (6 bases). CDR3 loop: CASSKRVGGFSDQPQHF. In DNA form, the CDR3 reads TGTGCCAGCTCAAAACGGGTAGGGGGTTTCTCCGATCAGCCCCAGCATTTT.